The 7 T cell receptor beta chains below were found in one sample sequenced in a study of T cell repertoires in aging, cancer and after chemotherapy. Rearranged V-D-J TRB sequences were amplified with a mixed TRB-A/B primer pool. TCRdb called the multiplex PCR reads again in MiXCR, with one record for every CDR3 protein. The sample has several thousand distinct CDR3 sequences; around 45% are singletons. TCR beta rearrangements were amplified from peripheral blood genomic DNA. The specimen sequenced was blood. The receptors come from a human donor with a blood cancer.

The J gene is TRBJ1-3, the V gene TRBV6-1; 7 nucleotides match TRBD1. Germline CDR1 reads MNHNS; CDR2 reads SASEGT. The CDR3 length is 14 residues. V was pared by 7 bases and J by 1 base, with 4 bases of the junction left unmatched. The CDR3 nucleotides read TGTGCCAGCACCCCAGGGGGGTCTGGAAACACCATATATTTT. As protein: CASTPGGSGNTIYF.

J is TRBJ2-3 and V is TRBV6-4; 7 bases match TRBD1. CDR3 length: 13 residues. Germline assignment: CDR1 MRHNA and CDR2 SNTAGT. The trim removed 2 bases at V and 6 bases at J, leaving 2 bases unmatched. CDR3 sequence (DNA): TGTGCCAGCAGTGACCAGGGGGTGGATACGCAGTATTTT. It codes for CASSDQGVDTQYF.

The gene calls are TRBV15 and TRBJ2-5, with a possible D match to TRBD1 (5 bases). CDR3 length equals 16 residues. Germline V gives CDR1 LNHNV, CDR2 YYDKDF (reference sequence). With 0 bases removed from V and 4 bases from J, the gap between germline ends came to 15 bases. The CDR3 coding sequence is TGTGCCACCAGCAGAGAGTTTGGCATTCAGGGAGAGACCCAGTACTTC. Protein product: CATSREFGIQGETQYF.

V usage is TRBV7-6 and J usage is TRBJ1-5, with a weak D call TRBD1 (6 bases). This CDR3 is 14 amino acids long. Trimming removed 1 base from V and 9 bases from J, with 13 bases in between. CDR1 is SGHVS, CDR2 FNYEAQ, per germline. The CDR3 DNA reads TGTGCCAGCAGCTTAGGGGGACAAGCGGGGCCCCAGCATTTT. As protein: CASSLGGQAGPQHF.

This clonotype was detected a few times. The chain is built from TRBV7-2 and TRBJ2-3, with D unclear. V lost 1 base to trimming and J lost 4 bases, with 9 bases between them. This CDR3 comprises 14 residues. Germline lookup yields CDR1 SGHTA and CDR2 FQGNSA. The DNA of the CDR3 is TGTGCCAGCAGCTTAGGCCCCTCTTCAGATACGCAGTATTTT. Translated: CASSLGPSSDTQYF.

V usage is TRBV6-6 and J usage is TRBJ2-6; TRBD2 might be the D (5 bases). CDR1 and CDR2 from the germline V gene are MNHNY and SVGAGI (reference sequence). The CDR3 loop spans 17 amino acids. V dropped 2 bases and J dropped 0 bases, with 11 bases sitting between them. CDR3 bases: TGTGCCAGCAGTTACCGGGATCCTAGCTCTGGGGCCAACGTCCTGACTTTC. Protein: CASSYRDPSSGANVLTF.

There are a few counts of this clonotype. The V gene is TRBV6-5, the J gene TRBJ1-2; D may be TRBD1 (6 bases). The CDR3 is 14 amino acids. CDR1 is MNHEY, CDR2 SVGAGI, per germline. The V end was cut by 7 bases, the J end by 3 bases, with 15 bases between. CDR3 sequence (DNA): TGTGCCAGCACCCAACAGGGAGTGGACTATGGCTACACCTTC. It specifies CASTQQGVDYGYTF.